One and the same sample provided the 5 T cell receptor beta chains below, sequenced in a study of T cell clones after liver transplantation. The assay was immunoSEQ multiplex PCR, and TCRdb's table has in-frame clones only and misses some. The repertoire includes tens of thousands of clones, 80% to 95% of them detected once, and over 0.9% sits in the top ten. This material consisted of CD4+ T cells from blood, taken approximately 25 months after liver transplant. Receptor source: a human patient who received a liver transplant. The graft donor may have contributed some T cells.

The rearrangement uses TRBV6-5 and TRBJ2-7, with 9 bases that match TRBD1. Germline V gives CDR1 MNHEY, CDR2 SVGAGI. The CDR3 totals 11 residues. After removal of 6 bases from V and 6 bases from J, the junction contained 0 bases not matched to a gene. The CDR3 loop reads CASRQGAEQYF. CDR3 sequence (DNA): TGTGCCAGCAGACAGGGGGCCGAGCAGTACTTC.

CDR3: CASSLSGPDTQYF. The CDR3 bases are TGTGCCAGCAGCTTATCGGGGCCAGATACGCAGTATTTT. The chain combines TRBV7-3 with TRBJ2-3; either TRBD1 or TRBD2 may supply D (5 bases each). Germline V gene lookup returns CDR1 SGHTA and CDR2 FQGTGA. The CDR3 extends over 13 amino acids. Trimming shortened V by 2 bases and J by 4 bases, and 7 bases separated the two germline ends.

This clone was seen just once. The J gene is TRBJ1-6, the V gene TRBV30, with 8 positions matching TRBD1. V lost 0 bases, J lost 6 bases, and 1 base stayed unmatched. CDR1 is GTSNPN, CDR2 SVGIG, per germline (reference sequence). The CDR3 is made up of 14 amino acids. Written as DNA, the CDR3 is TGTGCCTGGAGTGTAGACAGGGGTAATTCACCCCTCCACTTT. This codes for CAWSVDRGNSPLHF.

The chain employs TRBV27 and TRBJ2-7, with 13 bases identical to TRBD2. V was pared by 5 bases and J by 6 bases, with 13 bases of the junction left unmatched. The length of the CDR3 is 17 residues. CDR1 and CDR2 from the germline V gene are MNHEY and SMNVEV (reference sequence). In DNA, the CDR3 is TGTGCCAGCAGTCGCTTCGGACTAGCGGGAGCCCCGGCCGAGCAGTACTTC. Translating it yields CASSRFGLAGAPAEQYF.

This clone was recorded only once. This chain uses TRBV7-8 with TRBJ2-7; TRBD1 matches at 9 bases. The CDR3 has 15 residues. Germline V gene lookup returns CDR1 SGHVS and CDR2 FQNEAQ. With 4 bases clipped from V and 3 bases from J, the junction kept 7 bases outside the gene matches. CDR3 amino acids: CASSYRDRALYEQYF. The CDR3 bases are TGTGCCAGCAGCTACCGGGACAGGGCTCTCTACGAGCAGTACTTC. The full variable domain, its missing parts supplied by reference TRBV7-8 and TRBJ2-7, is GAGVSQSPRYKVAKRGQDVALRCDPISGHVSLFWYQQALGQGPEFLTYFQNEAQLDKSGLPSDRFFAERPEGSVSTLKIQRTQQEDSAVYLCASSYRDRALYEQYFGPGTRLTVT.